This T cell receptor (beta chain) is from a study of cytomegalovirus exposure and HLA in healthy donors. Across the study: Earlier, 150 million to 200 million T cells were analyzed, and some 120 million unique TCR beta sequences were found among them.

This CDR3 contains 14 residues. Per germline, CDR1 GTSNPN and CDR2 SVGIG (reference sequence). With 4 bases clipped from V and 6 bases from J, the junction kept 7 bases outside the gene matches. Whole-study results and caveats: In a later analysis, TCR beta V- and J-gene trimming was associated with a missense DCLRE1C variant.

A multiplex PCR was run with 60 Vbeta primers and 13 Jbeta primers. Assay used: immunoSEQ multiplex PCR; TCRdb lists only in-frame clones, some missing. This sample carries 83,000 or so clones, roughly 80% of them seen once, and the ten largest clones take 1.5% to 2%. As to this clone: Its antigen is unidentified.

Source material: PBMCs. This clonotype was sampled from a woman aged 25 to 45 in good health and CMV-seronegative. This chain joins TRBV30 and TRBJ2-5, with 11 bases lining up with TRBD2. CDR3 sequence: CAWIPTSGIQTQYF. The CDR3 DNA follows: TGTGCCTGGATTCCGACTAGCGGGATCCAGACCCAGTACTTC. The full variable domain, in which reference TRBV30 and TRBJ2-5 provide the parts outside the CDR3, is SQTIHQWPATLVQPVGSPLSLECTVEGTSNPNLYWYRQAAGRGLQLLFYSVGIGQISSEVPQNLSASRPQDRQFILSSKKLLLSDSGFYLCAWIPTSGIQTQYFGPGTRLLVL.